Sequencing of this T cell receptor beta chain was carried out in a study of blood T cell repertoires in COVID-19. Authors' analysis steps: Estimation of nucleated cell counts was performed using reference gene primer amplification. The repertoire was sequenced with immunoSEQ multiplex PCR; TCRdb's copy has only in-frame clones and lacks some. D and trimming come from the DNA, and the V and J calls and clone size come from that table. The table has hundreds of thousands of clones, more than 65% seen once; the top ten hold 7.9%. The CDR3 length is 17 residues. Unmatched junction bases numbered 16, after V lost 4 bases and J lost 5 bases. Germline lookup yields CDR1 SGHDN and CDR2 FVKESK.

This TCR came from a woman at least 80 years old with acute or convalescent COVID-19. The sequenced sample consisted of peripheral blood. This sequence joins TRBV14 and TRBJ2-5; 7 nucleotides line up with TRBD1. The CDR3 loop reads CASSRISGRQGRETQYF. CDR3 nucleotide sequence: TGTGCCAGCAGCCGGATCAGTGGAAGACAGGGTCGGGAGACCCAGTACTTC.